This TCR beta chain was identified during a study of T cells in Graves' hyperthyroidism and ophthalmopathy. Overall study: Staff took peripheral blood when the initial diagnosis was made, before any treatment began. General study findings and limits: Most thyroid clonotypes that were expanded above 0.001 also turned up in blood. The model forecast ophthalmopathy, anticipating it by a median around 6.4 months before onset.

Germline assignment: CDR1 LGHDT and CDR2 YNNKEL (reference sequence). The V and J ends lost 3 bases and 7 bases respectively, with 13 bases between them. The CDR3 runs to 15 residues. Hyperthyroidism was newly diagnosed in patients aged 18 to 65 (duration under 2 months). This clonotype was recorded at least ten times. Its antigen is undetermined. Amplification of TCR beta CDR3 regions was performed using RNA transcripts as template. A first-round RT-PCR of the TCR CDR3 used the HTBI primer set. In TCRdb, the multiplex PCR reads were re-called with MiXCR into one record per CDR3 protein. The data contain approximately 610,000 distinct CDR3 sequences, 15% to 20% of them singletons.

The TCR sequence derives from a woman aged 18-29 years with Graves' hyperthyroidism. V and J are TRBV3-1 and TRBJ1-6; weak D call: TRBD1 (5 bases). Sequencing used blood. The CDR3 is CASSHSGTNNSPLHF. CDR3 coding DNA: TGTGCCAGCAGCCACAGCGGGACGAACAATTCACCCCTCCACTTT. Combining the CDR3 with reference TRBV3-1 and TRBJ1-6 gives the whole variable domain DTAVSQTPKYLVTQMGNDKSIKCEQNLGHDTMYWYKQDSKKFLKIMFSYNNKELIINETVPNRFSPKSPDKAHLNLHINSLELGDSAVYFCASSHSGTNNSPLHFGNGTRLTVT.